The rows below give T cell receptor beta chains drawn from one sample of a study of vaccination effects on CD4 cells after COVID-19. Libraries were prepared by immunoSEQ multiplex PCR; TCRdb keeps only in-frame clonotypes and omits some of them. Seen here are some 60,000 clones, less than 80% observed once, and the top ten hold around 4%. No cognate antigen is known for these TCRs. Specimen: CD4+ T cells from PBMCs cultured without peptide, collected after COVID-19 vaccination. The receptor set was obtained from a human donor who received a COVID-19 vaccine. Each CDR3 is given with its conserved first and last residue. Each record gives: D gene, V gene, J gene, clone size, CDR3 DNA, CDR3 protein. The D gene is left open where the match is weak. Rows give clone size only sometimes, using once, few, many, or a class for an expanded clone.

.,TRBV11-3,TRBJ1-5,.,TGTGCCAGCAGCTTATTCGAGGTTGGCAATCAGCCCCAGCATTTT,CASSLFEVGNQPQHF
.,TRBV20-1,TRBJ2-2,.,TGCAGTGCTAGTTCCGGGGGGAACACCGGGGAGCTGTTTTTT,CSASSGGNTGELFF
TRBD1,TRBV7-2,TRBJ1-3,.,TGTGCCAGCAGCTCCCGGACAGGGGCTGGAAACACCATATATTTT,CASSSRTGAGNTIYF
.,TRBV6-1,TRBJ2-5,.,TGTGCCAGCAGTGGTCGAGGGGGGGGGAGCCCCCAAGAGACCCAGTACTTC,CASSGRGGGSPQETQYF
TRBD1,TRBV18,TRBJ2-7,.,TGTGCCAGCTCACCAAGGACAGGGACTCAGTCCTTC,CASSPRTGTQSF
TRBD2,TRBV20-1,TRBJ2-1,.,TGCAGTGCTAGTCGGGGACTAGCCTACAATGAGCAGTTCTTC,CSASRGLAYNEQFF
.,TRBV6-5,TRBJ2-2,.,TGTGCCAGCAGTTACAACGGGGAGCTGTTTTTT,CASSYNGELFF
.,TRBV6-1,TRBJ2-1,.,TGTGCCAGCAGTGAACAGGGGTCCCCCTACAATGAGCAGTTCTTC,CASSEQGSPYNEQFF
TRBD2,TRBV5-1,TRBJ2-4,few,TGCGCCAGCAGCTTGGGGGCGGGAGGTGACATTCAGTACTTC,CASSLGAGGDIQYF
.,TRBV7-2,TRBJ1-5,.,TGTGCCAGCAGCTTACAGGCCCAGGGCGATCAGCCCCAGCATTTT,CASSLQAQGDQPQHF
.,TRBV15,TRBJ1-5,few,TGTGCCACCAGTGGACGGCTCAATCAGCCCCAGCATTTT,CATSGRLNQPQHF
.,TRBV11-3,TRBJ2-7,.,TGTGCCAGCAGCTTATCTTACGGGATAAATTTCGAGCAGTACTTC,CASSLSYGINFEQYF
.,TRBV3-1/TRBV3-2,TRBJ2-7,.,TGTGCCAGCAGCCAAGGTCGAGTTGGAAGGCGCTACGAGCAGTACTTC,CASSQGRVGRRYEQYF
.,TRBV4-1,TRBJ2-7,.,TGCGCCAGCAGCCAGGCCATAGCCGACTACTACGAGCAGTACTTC,CASSQAIADYYEQYF
TRBD1,TRBV7-2,TRBJ2-7,few,TGTGCCAGCAGCCCCTGGACAGGGGGCGCCTCTCTCTACGAGCAGTACTTC,CASSPWTGGASLYEQYF
.,TRBV14,TRBJ1-1,.,TGTGCCAGCAGCCAAGGAGGGTATAACACTGAAGCTTTCTTT,CASSQGGYNTEAFF
.,TRBV4-3,TRBJ1-2,few,TGCGCCAGCAGCCCTAGATGGACAGCTAACTATGGCTACACCTTC,CASSPRWTANYGYTF
TRBD1,TRBV24-1,TRBJ1-1,.,TGTGCCACCGTCTTCGGACAGGACACTGAAGCTTTCTTT,CATVFGQDTEAFF
.,TRBV30,TRBJ1-2,.,TGTGCCTGGAGTGTTGCGCTTTATTATGGCTACACCTTC,CAWSVALYYGYTF
.,TRBV12-2,TRBJ1-1,.,TGTGCAAGTCGCTCCACACCTTTT,CASRSTPF
TRBD2,TRBV9,TRBJ2-1,few,TGTGCCAGCAGCCCTAGCGGGAGGCCCTTCCATGAGCAGTTCTTC,CASSPSGRPFHEQFF
.,TRBV28,TRBJ1-1,few,TGTGCCAGCATTGATGGGAGGACTGAAGCTTTCTTT,CASIDGRTEAFF
TRBD2,TRBV18,TRBJ2-5,.,TGTGCCAGCTCACCACGAGGACTAGCGGGGGGCGAAGAGACCCAGTACTTC,CASSPRGLAGGEETQYF
.,TRBV12-3/TRBV12-4,TRBJ2-1,.,TGTGCCAGCAGTTTAAGGCGGTCCCACGTGATCTTC,CASSLRRSHVIF
.,TRBV6-2/TRBV6-3,TRBJ1-5,.,TGTGCCAGCAGTTTCGGGAATCAGCCCCAGCATTTT,CASSFGNQPQHF
TRBD2,TRBV4-2,TRBJ2-1,.,TGTGCCAGCAGCCAAGATTCGCGCGGGGGATACAATGAGCAGTTCTTC,CASSQDSRGGYNEQFF
.,TRBV30,TRBJ1-5,.,TGTGCCTGGAGTACGGTGGTAGGGCAGCCCCAGCATTTT,CAWSTVVGQPQHF
TRBD1,TRBV3-1/TRBV3-2,TRBJ1-1,.,TGTGCCAGCAGCCAACCGGGACAGGGGGCTGAAGCTTTCTTT,CASSQPGQGAEAFF
TRBD2,TRBV5-1,TRBJ2-1,.,TGCGCCAGCAGCTTGGCCCCGGGAGGAAAGTACAATGAGCAGTTCTTC,CASSLAPGGKYNEQFF